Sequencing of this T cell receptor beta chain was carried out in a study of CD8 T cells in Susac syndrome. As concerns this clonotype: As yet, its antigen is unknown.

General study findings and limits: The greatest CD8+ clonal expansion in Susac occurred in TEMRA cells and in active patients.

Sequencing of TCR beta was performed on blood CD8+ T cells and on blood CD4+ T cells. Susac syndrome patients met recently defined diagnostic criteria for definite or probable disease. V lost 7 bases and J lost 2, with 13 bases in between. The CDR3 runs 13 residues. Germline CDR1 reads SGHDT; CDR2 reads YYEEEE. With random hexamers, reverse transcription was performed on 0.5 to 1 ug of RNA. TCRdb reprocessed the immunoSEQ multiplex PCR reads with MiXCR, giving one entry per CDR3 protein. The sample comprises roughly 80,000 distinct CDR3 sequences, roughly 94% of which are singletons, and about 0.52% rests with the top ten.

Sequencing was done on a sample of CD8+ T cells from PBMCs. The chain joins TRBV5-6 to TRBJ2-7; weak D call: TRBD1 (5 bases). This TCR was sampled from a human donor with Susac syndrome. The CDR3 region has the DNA TGTGCCAGCGCGGCCTCACAGGCCTACGAGCAGTACTTC. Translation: CASAASQAYEQYF. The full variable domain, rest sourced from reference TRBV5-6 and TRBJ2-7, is DAGVTQSPTHLIKTRGQQVTLRCSPKSGHDTVSWYQQALGQGPQFIFQYYEEEERQRGNFPDRFSGHQFPNYSSELNVNALLLGDSALYLCASAASQAYEQYFGPGTRLTVT.